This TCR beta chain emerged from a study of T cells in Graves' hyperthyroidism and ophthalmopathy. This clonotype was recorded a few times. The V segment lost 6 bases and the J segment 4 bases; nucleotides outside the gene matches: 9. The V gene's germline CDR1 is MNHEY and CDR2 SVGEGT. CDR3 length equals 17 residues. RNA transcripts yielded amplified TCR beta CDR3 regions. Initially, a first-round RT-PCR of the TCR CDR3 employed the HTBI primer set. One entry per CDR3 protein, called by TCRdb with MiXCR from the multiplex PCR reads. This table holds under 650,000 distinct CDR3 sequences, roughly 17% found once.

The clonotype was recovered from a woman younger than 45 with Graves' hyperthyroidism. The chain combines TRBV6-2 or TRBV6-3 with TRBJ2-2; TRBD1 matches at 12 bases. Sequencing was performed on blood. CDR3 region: CASSRDRGRNPTGELFF. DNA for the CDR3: TGTGCCAGCAGCCGGGACAGGGGGCGAAATCCCACCGGGGAGCTGTTTTTT.